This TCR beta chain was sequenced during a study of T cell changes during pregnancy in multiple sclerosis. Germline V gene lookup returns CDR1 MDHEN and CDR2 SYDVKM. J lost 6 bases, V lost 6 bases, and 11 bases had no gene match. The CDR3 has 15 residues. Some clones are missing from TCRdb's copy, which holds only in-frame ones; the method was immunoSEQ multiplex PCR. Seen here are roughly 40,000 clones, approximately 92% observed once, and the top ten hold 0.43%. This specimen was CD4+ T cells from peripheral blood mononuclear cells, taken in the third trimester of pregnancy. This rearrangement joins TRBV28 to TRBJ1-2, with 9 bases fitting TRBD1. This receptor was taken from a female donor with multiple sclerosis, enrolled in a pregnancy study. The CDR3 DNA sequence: TGTGCCAGCAGCACTAACAGGGGGCGCTTGGATGGCTACACCTTC. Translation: CASSTNRGRLDGYTF.